Included here is one TCR beta chain sequence, with context. The target antigen is unknown. This specimen comes from a study of CXCR3-negative and CXCR3-positive naive CD8 T cells. The study, taken as a whole, reports: TRB CDR3s were more hydrophobic in CXCR3-positive than in CXCR3-negative naive cells.

TRB cDNA was prepared as libraries by UMI-labeled 5' RACE. TCRdb re-called the 5' RACE reads and gives one entry per CDR3 protein, without DNA. Listed are about 98,000 distinct CDR3 sequences; roughly 0.89% falls within the top ten. CDR1 MNHEY and CDR2 SVGEGT come from the germline V gene. The CDR3 spans 17 residues. The receptor was derived from a human donor in good health. Some clones in this sample may be carry-over from other donors' samples. The sample comprised naive CXCR3+ CD8+ T cells from blood. The sample's subset: CD45RO-CCR7+CD27+CD95- naive CD8+ T cells expressing CXCR3 (TNR3+). The gene calls are TRBV6-2 or TRBV6-3 and TRBJ2-3; no DNA is available, so the TRBD2 call from TCRdb remains unchecked. CDR3: CASSPLWTSGGKDTQYF.